This section outlines one T cell receptor beta chain sequence together with its context. Its antigen is as yet unknown. The authors divided CD4+ cells into CD45RA+ naive and CD45RA-negative memory subsets. The length of the CDR3 is 13 residues. From germline, CDR1 is SQVTM and CDR2 ANQGSEA. The V end lost 4 bases, the J end lost 2 bases, and 11 bases lay between the germline ends. The data derive from a study of shared clonotypes between healthy human individuals. Study results and caveats: It was the non-shared clonotypes that had lower generation probabilities than clonotypes shared by all four donors.

This was a deep-level run. TCRdb's table, derived via immunoSEQ multiplex PCR, lists solely in-frame clones and lacks some. The sample lists roughly 2.2 million clones, approximately 93% seen once, with 0.39% in the top ten. Material for sequencing was naive CD4+ T cells from PBMCs. Subset denoted: CD45RA+ positively selected. The receptor was isolated from a man aged 18-30 years in good health. Some clones in this sample may be carry-over from other donors' samples. V is TRBV29-1 and J is TRBJ2-5, with D possibly being TRBD1 or TRBD2 (5 bases each). The CDR3 protein is CSVAGTTQETQYF. Here the CDR3 DNA reads TGCAGCGTTGCCGGGACCACTCAAGAGACCCAGTACTTC.